Each of the 23 T cell receptor beta chains below was sequenced from the same sample in a study of blood T cell repertoires in COVID-19. This table comes from immunoSEQ multiplex PCR, and its TCRdb copy is limited to in-frame clones, with some not included. The data hold about 260,000 clones, with around 84% observed a single time. The sequenced sample was PBMCs or T cells enriched from blood (not recorded which). These receptors were taken from a man aged 25-45 years with acute COVID-19.

V and J are TRBV5-4 and TRBJ1-2, with 8 positions matching TRBD1. The CDR3 is made up of 15 amino acids. V shed 2 bases, J shed 4 bases, and the junction held 7 bases outside the gene matches. Germline values: CDR1 SGHNT, CDR2 YYREEE (reference sequence). The CDR3 DNA sequence: TGTGCCAGCAGCTTATTGGACAGGGACGGCTATGGCTACACCTTC. Encoded protein: CASSLLDRDGYGYTF.

The chain joins TRBV6-6 to TRBJ2-3; D unclear. Germline values: CDR1 MNHNY, CDR2 SVGAGI (reference sequence). Between the trimmed V and J ends, which lost 5 bases and 1 base, there was a span of 10 bases. The CDR3 sequence is 14 residues long. The DNA for the CDR3 is TGTGCCAGCAGTGCGGTTTCGCGCACAGATACGCAGTATTTT. Amino acids: CASSAVSRTDTQYF.

J is TRBJ2-1 and V is TRBV29-1; D is possibly TRBD1 (5 bases). The V end lost 6 bases, the J end lost 8 bases, and 20 bases lay between the germline ends. This CDR3 spans 14 amino acids. The germline gives CDR1 SQVTM, CDR2 ANQGSEA. The CDR3: CSVNGDSPFDEQFF. As DNA, the CDR3 is TGCAGCGTCAACGGCGACAGTCCCTTCGATGAGCAGTTCTTC.

This clone appeared once. This chain links TRBV20-1 with TRBJ2-5, with D unresolved. The germline CDR1 and CDR2 sequences are DFQATT and SNEGSKA (reference sequence). V was pared by 3 bases and J by 6 bases, with 8 bases between. This CDR3 has 11 amino acids. This CDR3 is CSASGLKTQYF. CDR3 DNA: TGCAGTGCTAGCGGGTTGAAGACCCAGTACTTC.

The chain is built from TRBV7-9 and TRBJ2-2, with 7 bases lining up with TRBD2. Trimming at V came to 4 bases and at J to 6 bases, leaving 2 bases not matched to a gene. The CDR3 is 13 amino acids. Germline V CDR1 and CDR2: SEHNR, FQNEAQ (reference sequence). CDR3 sequence (DNA): TGTGCCAGCAGCTGGGAGGGGTCCGGGGAGCTGTTTTTT. Protein product: CASSWEGSGELFF.

CDR3 protein: CATSRAETGPSGANVLTF. The CDR3, as DNA: TGTGCCACCAGCAGAGCTGAGACAGGCCCCTCTGGGGCCAACGTCCTGACTTTC. The chain links TRBV15 to TRBJ2-6; D perhaps matches TRBD1 (6 bases). V was trimmed by 1 base and J by 0 bases, leaving 13 bases between them. CDR1 and CDR2 from the germline V gene are LNHNV and YYDKDF (reference sequence). There are 18 residues in the CDR3.

V and J are TRBV7-9 and TRBJ1-4, with 7 positions matching TRBD1. The CDR3 covers 14 residues. V shed 4 bases and J 6 bases; nucleotides not matched to a gene: 5. Germline V gives CDR1 SEHNR, CDR2 FQNEAQ (reference sequence). The CDR3 bases are TGTGCCAGCAGCTCGGACAGGTTATATGAAAAACTGTTTTTT. Translated, it gives CASSSDRLYEKLFF.

The V gene is TRBV9, the J gene TRBJ2-1; maybe TRBD1 (6 bases). Germline-derived CDR1 and CDR2 are SGDLS and YYNGEE. V lost 0 bases, J lost 5 bases, and 21 bases lay in between. CDR3 size: 18 residues. The CDR3 region is CASSVGSGERVADNEQFF. CDR3 nucleotide sequence: TGTGCCAGCAGCGTAGGATCAGGGGAGAGGGTTGCGGACAATGAGCAGTTCTTC.

The chain is built from TRBV29-1 and TRBJ2-1, with D perhaps matching TRBD2 (6 bases). Trimming shortened V by 4 bases and J by 9 bases, and 13 bases separated the two germline ends. This CDR3 has 12 amino acids. Germline CDR1 is SQVTM and CDR2 is ANQGSEA. As DNA, the CDR3 is TGCAGCGTTGGCGCGGGGATAGGTGAGCAGTTCTTC. Its protein is CSVGAGIGEQFF.

The chain joins TRBV28 to TRBJ1-6; 8 nucleotides align to TRBD1. The germline CDR1 and CDR2 sequences are MDHEN and SYDVKM. J gave up 10 bases and V 5 bases, and 13 bases lay outside the gene matches. This CDR3 region has 16 residues. The CDR3 DNA follows: TGTGCCAGCAGTGGGGTCGGACAGGGCATACGGTCACCCCTCCACTTT. Its translation: CASSGVGQGIRSPLHF.

V usage is TRBV6-5 and J usage is TRBJ1-2, with D tentatively TRBD1 (5 bases). From germline, CDR1 is MNHEY and CDR2 SVGAGI. V gave up 0 bases and J gave up 3 bases, with 14 bases separating them. The CDR3 is 16 amino acids. CDR3 sequence (DNA): TGTGCCAGCAGTTACTCCGGCGCTGGGGCGTACTATGGCTACACCTTC. It translates to CASSYSGAGAYYGYTF.

This clone was detected only a few times. In the same sample, other DNA sequences code for this CDR3. The chain carries TRBV28 and TRBJ1-1, with D perhaps TRBD1 (5 bases). Trimming took off 2 bases at V and 1 base at J, with 8 bases between the two ends. CDR3 length: 14 residues. CDR1 and CDR2 (germline): MDHEN, SYDVKM. The CDR3 protein is CASSLVQGNTEAFF. The CDR3 DNA sequence: TGTGCCAGCAGTTTAGTCCAGGGGAACACTGAAGCTTTCTTT.

This chain connects TRBV7-2 to TRBJ1-5; D is possibly TRBD1 (6 bases). Trimming cost V 5 bases and J 2 bases, with 16 bases left between them. Looked up from germline, CDR1 is SGHTA and CDR2 is FQGNSA. The CDR3 is 16 amino acids. The CDR3 DNA reads as TGTGCCAGCAGCGGTCCGGACAGTAACGGCAATCAGCCCCAGCATTTT. It translates to CASSGPDSNGNQPQHF.

The chain couples TRBV5-5 to TRBJ1-4; no clear D. Germline V CDR1 and CDR2: SGHKS, YYEKEE (reference sequence). The CDR3 has 15 residues. Trimming took 3 bases from V and 0 from J, leaving 9 bases between them. This CDR3 is CASSSQVATNEKLFF. CDR3 nucleotide sequence: TGTGCCAGCAGCTCTCAGGTCGCAACTAATGAAAAACTGTTTTTT.

The CDR3 sequence: CAWSVGQGNSPLHF. The CDR3 DNA reads TGTGCCTGGAGTGTCGGGCAGGGAAATTCACCCCTCCACTTT. V is TRBV30 and J is TRBJ1-6; a weak D match, TRBD1 (5 bases). The CDR3 is made up of 14 amino acids. CDR1 is GTSNPN and CDR2 is SVGIG in the germline V gene (reference sequence). Trimming removed 0 bases from V and 7 bases from J, with 10 bases in between. The variable domain in full, with the rest retrieved from reference TRBV30 and TRBJ1-6, is SQTIHQWPATLVQPVGSPLSLECTVEGTSNPNLYWYRQAAGRGLQLLFYSVGIGQISSEVPQNLSASRPQDRQFILSSKKLLLSDSGFYLCAWSVGQGNSPLHFGNGTRLTVT.

V gene TRBV15 combines with J gene TRBJ2-5; D not certain. Germline V gene sequence: CDR1 LNHNV, CDR2 YYDKDF (reference sequence). The CDR3 runs to 18 residues. The V and J ends lost 1 base and 3 bases respectively, with 21 bases between them. CDR3 nucleotides: TGTGCCACCAGCAGAGGAATCCGACGAAGGAGAGATGAAGAGACCCAGTACTTC. Its protein is CATSRGIRRRRDEETQYF. The full variable domain, rest sourced from reference TRBV15 and TRBJ2-5, is DAMVIQNPRYQVTQFGKPVTLSCSQTLNHNVMYWYQQKSSQAPKLLFHYYDKDFNNEADTPDNFQSRRPNTSFCFLDIRSPGLGDTAMYLCATSRGIRRRRDEETQYFGPGTRLLVL.

The chain carries TRBV24-1 and TRBJ1-2; 7 bases agree with TRBD1. Germline V gives CDR1 KGHDR, CDR2 SFDVKD. The CDR3 sequence is 13 residues long. With V trimmed by 4 bases and J by 4 bases, 2 bases remained unmatched. This CDR3 reads CATSEGGSYGYTF. CDR3 bases: TGTGCCACCAGTGAAGGGGGCAGCTATGGCTACACCTTC.

V gene TRBV7-9 combines with J gene TRBJ2-3; 13 nucleotides align to TRBD2. The CDR3 length is 16 residues. Trimming cost V 4 bases and J 5 bases; bases outside gene matches: 6. Germline V gene sequence: CDR1 SEHNR, CDR2 FQNEAQ (reference sequence). This CDR3 is CASSSRTSGSIDTQYF. The CDR3 DNA reads as TGTGCCAGCAGCTCCCGGACTAGCGGGAGTATAGATACGCAGTATTTT.

The chain couples TRBV5-8 to TRBJ2-1, with 7 bases identical to TRBD1. The ends lost 6 bases at V and 7 bases at J; junction bases unmatched: 7. CDR3 length: 13 amino acids. Germline assignment: CDR1 SGHTS and CDR2 YDEGEE. The CDR3 is CASKTGTVNEQFF. CDR3 sequence (DNA): TGTGCCAGCAAGACAGGGACAGTAAATGAGCAGTTCTTC.

The chain carries TRBV29-1 and TRBJ1-2, with 8 positions matching TRBD1. Looked up from germline, CDR1 is SQVTM and CDR2 is ANQGSEA. Trimming cost V 6 bases and J 0 bases; bases outside gene matches: 6. This CDR3 is 14 amino acids long. CDR3 bases: TGCAGCGTCGCTGACAGGGGAGCTAACTATGGCTACACCTTC. This translates into CSVADRGANYGYTF.

The rearrangement links TRBV11-3 to TRBJ2-3; D uncertain. CDR1 and CDR2 (germline): SGHNT, YENEEA. V lost 3 bases to trimming and J lost 0 bases, with 7 bases between them. This CDR3 spans 14 amino acids. As DNA, the CDR3 is TGTGCCAGCAGCTTCTCCCAGAGCACAGATACGCAGTATTTT. Translation: CASSFSQSTDTQYF.

The chain couples TRBV18 to TRBJ1-2; D is ambiguous. The CDR3 length is 12 residues. Trimming stripped 6 bases from V and 6 bases from J, with 11 bases between. Germline V lookup: CDR1 KGHSH, CDR2 LQKENI. The CDR3 nucleotides read TGTGCCAGCTCGGTGGATGGGCATGGCTACACCTTC. This encodes CASSVDGHGYTF.

The chain employs TRBV5-4 and TRBJ2-2; TRBD2 agrees at 13 bases. CDR1 and CDR2 from the germline V gene are SGHNT and YYREEE (reference sequence). The CDR3 is made up of 16 amino acids. V trimming: 3 bases; J trimming: 7 bases; junction bases outside the gene matches: 6. The CDR3 spells CASSSRTSGSGGELFF. Written as DNA, the CDR3 is TGTGCCAGCAGCTCACGGACTAGCGGGAGTGGCGGGGAGCTGTTTTTT.